The 8 T cell receptor beta chains below all came from one sample that was sequenced in a study of blood T cells in healthy people across ages. Together with a sample-barcoded 5' primer, a J-beta primer mix was included in a second PCR lasting roughly 6 to 12 cycles. TCRdb independently ran MiXCR on the 5' RACE reads; one entry per CDR3 protein. Of about 1.4 million distinct CDR3 sequences listed, roughly 59% are singletons. Source material: blood. These receptors came from a man aged 18 to 29 in good health.

This rearrangement joins TRBV25-1 to TRBJ2-1; 11 bases align to TRBD2. Trimming at V came to 1 base and at J to 10 bases, leaving 6 bases not matched to a gene. The CDR3 is 15 residues long. Germline CDR1 and CDR2: MGHDK and SYGVNS. CDR3 coding DNA: TGTGCCAGCAGTGAATTAGCGGGAGGGGAGGGGGAGCAGTTCTTC. Amino acids: CASSELAGGEGEQFF.

This clonotype was seen more than once but under ten times. V and J are TRBV2 and TRBJ2-1, with a possible D match to TRBD2 (5 bases). Germline loops: CDR1 SNHLY, CDR2 FYNNEI. There are 14 residues in the CDR3. V was pared by 2 bases and J by 0 bases, with 5 bases between. Here the CDR3 DNA reads TGTGCCAGCAGTGAAACTAGCTCCTACAATGAGCAGTTCTTC. It is translated as CASSETSSYNEQFF.

This rearrangement joins TRBV6-2 or TRBV6-3 to TRBJ1-1; D ambiguous. The CDR3 runs 13 residues. V shed 1 base and J shed 10 bases, with 13 bases lying between them. Looked up from germline, CDR1 is MNHEY and CDR2 is SVGEGT. The CDR3 nucleotides are TGTGCCAGCAGTTACTTCTCTGAGGGTGGAGCTTTCTTT. The encoded protein is CASSYFSEGGAFF.

V is TRBV9 and J is TRBJ2-7; 12 nucleotides agree with TRBD2. The DNA end is a closer match to TRBJ2-5, so the J assignment may be wrong. This CDR3 contains 16 residues. Germline CDR1 and CDR2: SGDLS and YYNGEE. The CDR3 loop is CASSGTSGALSETQYF. As DNA, the CDR3 is TGTGCCAGCAGCGGGACTAGCGGGGCCCTTAGTGAGACCCAGTACTTC.

This clonotype was observed a handful of times. The rearrangement joins TRBV7-2 to TRBJ2-4; no reliable D call. The end of the DNA aligns better with TRBJ2-5, so the J call may be wrong. This CDR3 is built from 15 residues. Germline loops: CDR1 SGHTA, CDR2 FQGNSA. Written as DNA, the CDR3 is TGTGCCAGCAGCTTAGCCAGTGGAACTTCAGAGACCCAGTACTTC. Amino acid sequence: CASSLASGTSETQYF.

The chain combines TRBV12-3 or TRBV12-4 with TRBJ1-1, with TRBD1 as a possible D gene (5 bases). Trimming left V 5 bases short and J 3 bases short, with 7 bases between. The CDR3 length is 12 residues. The CDR3 DNA reads as TGTGCCAGCAGTGGGGACTACACTGAAGCTTTCTTT. Translation gives CASSGDYTEAFF.

The chain combines TRBV7-9 with TRBJ2-1; D is unresolved. CDR3 length: 12 amino acids. V was shortened by 1 base and J by 12 bases, with 10 bases between the two germline ends. CDR1 and CDR2 from the germline V gene are SEHNR and FQNEAQ (reference sequence). The CDR3 protein is CASSLVSMGQFF. In DNA form, the CDR3 reads TGTGCCAGCAGCTTAGTATCAATGGGGCAGTTCTTC.

The chain links TRBV10-3 to TRBJ1-2, with D possibly TRBD1 on 6 matching bases. The CDR3 runs to 14 residues. Germline CDR1 reads ENHRY; CDR2 reads SYGVKD. V lost 3 bases and J lost 8, with 16 bases in between. The CDR3 nucleotides are TGTGCCATCAGTGAAGGGGGGGCCCAAAGCGGCTACACCTTC. This codes for CAISEGGAQSGYTF.